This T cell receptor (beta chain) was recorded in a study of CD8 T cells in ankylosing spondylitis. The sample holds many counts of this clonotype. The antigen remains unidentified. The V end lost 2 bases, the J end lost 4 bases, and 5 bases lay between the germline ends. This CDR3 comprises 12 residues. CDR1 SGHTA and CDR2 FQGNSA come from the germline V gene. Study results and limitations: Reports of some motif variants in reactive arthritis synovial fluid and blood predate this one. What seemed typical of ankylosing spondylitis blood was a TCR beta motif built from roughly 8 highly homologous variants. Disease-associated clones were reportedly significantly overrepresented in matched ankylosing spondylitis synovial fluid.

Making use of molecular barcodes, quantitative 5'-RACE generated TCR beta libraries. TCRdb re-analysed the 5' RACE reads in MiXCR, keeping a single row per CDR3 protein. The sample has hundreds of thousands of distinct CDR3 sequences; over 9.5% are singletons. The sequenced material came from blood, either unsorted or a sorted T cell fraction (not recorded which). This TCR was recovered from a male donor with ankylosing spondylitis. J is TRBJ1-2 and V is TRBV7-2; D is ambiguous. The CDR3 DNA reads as TGTGCCAGCAGCTTACGCGGCTATGGCTACACCTTC. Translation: CASSLRGYGYTF.